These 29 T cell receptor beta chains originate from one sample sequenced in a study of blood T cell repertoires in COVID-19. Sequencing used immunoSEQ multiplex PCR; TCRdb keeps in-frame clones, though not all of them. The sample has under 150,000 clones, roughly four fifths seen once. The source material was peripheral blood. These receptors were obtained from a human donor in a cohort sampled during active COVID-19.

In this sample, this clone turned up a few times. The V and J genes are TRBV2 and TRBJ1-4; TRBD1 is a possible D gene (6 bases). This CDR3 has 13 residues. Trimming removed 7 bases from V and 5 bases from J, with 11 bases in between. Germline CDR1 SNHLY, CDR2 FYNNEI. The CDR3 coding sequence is TGTGCCAGCAACGGACAGTTAAATGAAAAACTGTTTTTT. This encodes CASNGQLNEKLFF.

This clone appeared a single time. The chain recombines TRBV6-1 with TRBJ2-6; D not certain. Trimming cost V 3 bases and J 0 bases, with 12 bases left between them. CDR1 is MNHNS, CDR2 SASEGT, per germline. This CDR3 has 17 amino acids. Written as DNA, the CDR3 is TGTGCCAGCAGTGAGGCACCGGGTTCCTCTGGGGCCAACGTCCTGACTTTC. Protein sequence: CASSEAPGSSGANVLTF.

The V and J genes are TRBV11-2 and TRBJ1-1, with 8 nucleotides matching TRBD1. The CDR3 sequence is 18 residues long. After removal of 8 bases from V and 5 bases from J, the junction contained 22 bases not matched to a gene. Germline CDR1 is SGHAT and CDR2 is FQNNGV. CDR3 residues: CASATFAGTGDGPTEAFF. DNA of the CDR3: TGTGCCAGCGCTACCTTTGCCGGGACAGGCGATGGACCAACTGAAGCTTTCTTT.

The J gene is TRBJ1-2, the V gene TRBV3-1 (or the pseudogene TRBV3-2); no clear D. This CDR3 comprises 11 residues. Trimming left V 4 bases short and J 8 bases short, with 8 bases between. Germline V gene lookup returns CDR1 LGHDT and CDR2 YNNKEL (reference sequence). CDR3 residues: CASSRGRGYTF. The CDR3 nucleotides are TGTGCCAGCAGCCGAGGCAGAGGCTACACCTTC.

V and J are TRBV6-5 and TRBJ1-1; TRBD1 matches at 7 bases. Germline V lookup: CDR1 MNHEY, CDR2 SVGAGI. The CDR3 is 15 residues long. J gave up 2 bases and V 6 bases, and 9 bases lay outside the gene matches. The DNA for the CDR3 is TGTGCCAGCAGCCGCCGTGACAGGGCAAACACTGAAGCTTTCTTT. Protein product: CASSRRDRANTEAFF.

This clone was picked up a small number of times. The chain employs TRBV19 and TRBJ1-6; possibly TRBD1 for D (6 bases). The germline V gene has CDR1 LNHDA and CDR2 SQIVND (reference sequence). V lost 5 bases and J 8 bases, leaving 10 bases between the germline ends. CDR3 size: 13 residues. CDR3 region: CASSGAGDSPLHF. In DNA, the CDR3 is TGTGCCAGTAGTGGTGCAGGGGATTCACCCCTCCACTTT.

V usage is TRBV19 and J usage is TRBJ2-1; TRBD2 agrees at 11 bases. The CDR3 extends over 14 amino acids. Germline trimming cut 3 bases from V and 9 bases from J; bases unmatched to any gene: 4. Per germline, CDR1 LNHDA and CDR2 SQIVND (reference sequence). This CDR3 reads CASSISGGAFEQFF. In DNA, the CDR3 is TGTGCCAGTAGTATTAGCGGGGGGGCCTTTGAGCAGTTCTTC.

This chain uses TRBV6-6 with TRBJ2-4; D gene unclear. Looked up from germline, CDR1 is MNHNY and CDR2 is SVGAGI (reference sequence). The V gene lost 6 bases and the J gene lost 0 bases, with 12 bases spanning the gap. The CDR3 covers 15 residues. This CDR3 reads CASSPGGEAKNIQYF. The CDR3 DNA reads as TGTGCCAGCAGCCCGGGTGGAGAAGCCAAAAACATTCAGTACTTC.

Written as DNA, the CDR3 is TGTGCCAGCAGTACAACTCAGGGTTGGTATGAGCAGTTCTTC. Its protein product is CASSTTQGWYEQFF. The J gene is TRBJ2-1, the V gene TRBV7-9, with D possibly TRBD1 on 5 matching bases. The V gene's germline CDR1 is SEHNR and CDR2 FQNEAQ (reference sequence). V gave up 6 bases and J gave up 8 bases, with 17 bases separating them. The CDR3 runs 14 residues.

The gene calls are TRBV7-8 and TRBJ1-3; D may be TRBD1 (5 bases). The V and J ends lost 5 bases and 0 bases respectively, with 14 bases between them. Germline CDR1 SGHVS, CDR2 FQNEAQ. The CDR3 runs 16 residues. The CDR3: CASSLRTLTSGNTIYF. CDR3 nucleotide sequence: TGTGCCAGCAGCCTGAGGACACTCACCTCTGGAAACACCATATATTTT.

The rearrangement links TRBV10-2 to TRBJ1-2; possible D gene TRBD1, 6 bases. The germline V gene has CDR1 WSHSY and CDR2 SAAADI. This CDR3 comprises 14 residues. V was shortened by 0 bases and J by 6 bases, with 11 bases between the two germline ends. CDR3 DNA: TGCGCCAGCAGTGAGTCCCCAGGGGTGGATGGCTACACCTTC. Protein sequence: CASSESPGVDGYTF.

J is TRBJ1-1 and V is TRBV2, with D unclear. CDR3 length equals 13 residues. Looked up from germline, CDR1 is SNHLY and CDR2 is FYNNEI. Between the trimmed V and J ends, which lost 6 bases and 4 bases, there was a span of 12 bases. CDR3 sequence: CASRTKSGTEAFF. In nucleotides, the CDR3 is TGTGCCAGCAGGACAAAAAGCGGCACTGAAGCTTTCTTT.

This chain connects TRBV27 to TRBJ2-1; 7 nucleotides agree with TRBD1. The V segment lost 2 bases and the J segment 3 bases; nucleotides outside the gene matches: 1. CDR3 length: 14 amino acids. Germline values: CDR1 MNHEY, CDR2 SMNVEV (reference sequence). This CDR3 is CASSLRTGYNEQFF. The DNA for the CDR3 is TGTGCCAGCAGTTTACGGACAGGCTACAATGAGCAGTTCTTC.

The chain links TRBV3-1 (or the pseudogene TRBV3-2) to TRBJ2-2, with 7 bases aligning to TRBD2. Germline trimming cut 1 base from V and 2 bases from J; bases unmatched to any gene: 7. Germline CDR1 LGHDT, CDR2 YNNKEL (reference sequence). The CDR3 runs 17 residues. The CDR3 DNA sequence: TGTGCCAGCAGCCAAGGCGGGGGACGGATAAACACCGGGGAGCTGTTTTTT. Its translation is CASSQGGGRINTGELFF.

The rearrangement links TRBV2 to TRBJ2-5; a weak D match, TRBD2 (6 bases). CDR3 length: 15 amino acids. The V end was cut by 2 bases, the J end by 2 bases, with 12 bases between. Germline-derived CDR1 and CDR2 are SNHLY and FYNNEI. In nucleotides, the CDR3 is TGTGCCAGCAGTGAATGGGGACTCAATCAAGAGACCCAGTACTTC. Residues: CASSEWGLNQETQYF.

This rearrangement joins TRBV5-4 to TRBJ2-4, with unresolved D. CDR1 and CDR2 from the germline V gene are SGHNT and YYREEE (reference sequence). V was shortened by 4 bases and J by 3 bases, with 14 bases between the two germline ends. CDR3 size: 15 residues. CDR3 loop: CASSRPTDGKNIQYF. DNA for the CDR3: TGTGCCAGCAGCCGCCCAACAGATGGCAAAAACATTCAGTACTTC.

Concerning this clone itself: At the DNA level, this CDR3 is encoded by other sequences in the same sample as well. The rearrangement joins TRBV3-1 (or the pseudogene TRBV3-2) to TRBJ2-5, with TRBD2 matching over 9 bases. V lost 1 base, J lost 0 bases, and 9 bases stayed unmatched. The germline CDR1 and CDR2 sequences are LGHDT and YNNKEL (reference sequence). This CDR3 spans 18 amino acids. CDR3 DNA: TGTGCCAGCAGCCAAGGGAGGGCGGGGGGGTCGTACCAAGAGACCCAGTACTTC. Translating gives CASSQGRAGGSYQETQYF.

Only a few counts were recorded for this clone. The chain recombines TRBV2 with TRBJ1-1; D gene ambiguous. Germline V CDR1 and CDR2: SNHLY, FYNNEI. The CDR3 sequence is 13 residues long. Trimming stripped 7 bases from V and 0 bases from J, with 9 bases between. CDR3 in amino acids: CASTQNMNTEAFF. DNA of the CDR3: TGTGCCAGCACGCAGAACATGAACACTGAAGCTTTCTTT.

CDR3 in DNA: TGTGCCAGCAGCTTAGTTGGGGGACTCCGGGACGAGCAGTACTTC. It specifies CASSLVGGLRDEQYF. The chain combines TRBV7-6 with TRBJ2-7; D might be TRBD2 (6 bases). This CDR3 has 15 amino acids. Looked up from germline, CDR1 is SGHVS and CDR2 is FNYEAQ. V shed 1 base and J shed 5 bases, with 15 bases lying between them.

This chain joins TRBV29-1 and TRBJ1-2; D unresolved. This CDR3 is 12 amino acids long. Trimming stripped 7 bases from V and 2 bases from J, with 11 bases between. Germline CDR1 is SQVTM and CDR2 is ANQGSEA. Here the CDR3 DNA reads TGCAGCGCCACAGAATCCAACTATGGCTACACCTTC. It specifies CSATESNYGYTF. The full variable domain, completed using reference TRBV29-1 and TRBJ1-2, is SAVISQKPSRDICQRGTSLTIQCQVDSQVTMMFWYRQQPGQSLTLIATANQGSEATYESGFVIDKFPISRPNLTFSTLTVSNMSPEDSSIYLCSATESNYGYTFGSGTRLTVV.

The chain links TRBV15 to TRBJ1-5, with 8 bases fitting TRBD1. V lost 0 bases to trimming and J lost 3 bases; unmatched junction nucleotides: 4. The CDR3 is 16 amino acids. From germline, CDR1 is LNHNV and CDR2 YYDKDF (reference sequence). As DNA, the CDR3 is TGTGCCACCAGCAGAGATGGGACAGGTCACAATCAGCCCCAGCATTTT. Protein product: CATSRDGTGHNQPQHF.

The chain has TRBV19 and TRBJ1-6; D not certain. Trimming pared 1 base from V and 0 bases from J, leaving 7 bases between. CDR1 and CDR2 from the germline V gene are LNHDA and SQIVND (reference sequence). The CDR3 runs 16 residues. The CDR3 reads CASSIVLSSYNSPLHF. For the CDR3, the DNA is TGTGCCAGTAGTATAGTTCTGAGCTCCTATAATTCACCCCTCCACTTT.

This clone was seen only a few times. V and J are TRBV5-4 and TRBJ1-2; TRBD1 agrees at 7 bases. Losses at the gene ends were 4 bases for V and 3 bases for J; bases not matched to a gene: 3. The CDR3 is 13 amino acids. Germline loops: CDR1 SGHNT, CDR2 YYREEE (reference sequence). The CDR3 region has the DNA TGTGCCAGCAGCGACAGGGTTGACTATGGCTACACCTTC. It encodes CASSDRVDYGYTF.

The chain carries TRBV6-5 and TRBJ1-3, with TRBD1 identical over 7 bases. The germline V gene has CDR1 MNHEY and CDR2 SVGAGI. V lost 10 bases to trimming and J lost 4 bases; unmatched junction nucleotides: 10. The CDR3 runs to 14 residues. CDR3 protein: CATSLTGTGNTIYF. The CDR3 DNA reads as TGTGCCACCTCCTTGACAGGGACCGGAAACACCATATATTTT.

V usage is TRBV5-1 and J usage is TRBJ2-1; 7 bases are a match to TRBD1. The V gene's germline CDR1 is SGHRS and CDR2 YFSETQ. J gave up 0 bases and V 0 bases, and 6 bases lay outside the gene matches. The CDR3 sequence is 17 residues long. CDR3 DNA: TGCGCCAGCAGCTTGGTCTTGGCAGGGGGCTCCTACAATGAGCAGTTCTTC. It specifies CASSLVLAGGSYNEQFF.

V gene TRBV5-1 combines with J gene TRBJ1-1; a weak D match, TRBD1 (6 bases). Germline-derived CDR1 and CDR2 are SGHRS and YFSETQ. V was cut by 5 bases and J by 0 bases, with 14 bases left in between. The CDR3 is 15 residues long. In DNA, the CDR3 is TGCGCCAGCAGGAAGGACAGCACCATGAACACTGAAGCTTTCTTT. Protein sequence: CASRKDSTMNTEAFF.

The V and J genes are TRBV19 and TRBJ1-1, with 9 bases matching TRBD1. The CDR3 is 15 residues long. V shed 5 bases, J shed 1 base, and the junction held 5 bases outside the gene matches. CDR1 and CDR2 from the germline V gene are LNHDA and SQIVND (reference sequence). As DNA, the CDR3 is TGTGCCAGTAGTTTACAGGGGGCGTCGAACACTGAAGCTTTCTTT. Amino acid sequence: CASSLQGASNTEAFF.

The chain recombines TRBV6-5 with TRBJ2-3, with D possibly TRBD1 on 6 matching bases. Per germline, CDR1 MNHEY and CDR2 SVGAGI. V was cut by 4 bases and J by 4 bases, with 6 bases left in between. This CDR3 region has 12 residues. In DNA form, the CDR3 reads TGTGCCAGCAGTTGGGGGCCAGATACGCAGTATTTT. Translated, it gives CASSWGPDTQYF.

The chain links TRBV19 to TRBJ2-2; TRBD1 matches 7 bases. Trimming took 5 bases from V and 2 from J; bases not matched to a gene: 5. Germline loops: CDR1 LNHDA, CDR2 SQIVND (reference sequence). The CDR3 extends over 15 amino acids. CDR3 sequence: CASSVTGINTGELFF. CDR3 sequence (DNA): TGTGCCAGTAGTGTGACAGGGATTAACACCGGGGAGCTGTTTTTT.